This record concerns one TCR beta chain sequence. Antigen specificity is unknown. The sample is drawn from a study of T cells after yellow fever vaccination. Whole-study results and caveats: Most primary-vaccination clones recurred post-booster (approximately 96% CD4, more than 85% CD8).

The J segment lost 9 bases and the V segment lost 6 bases, leaving 10 bases of the junction unmatched. The CDR3 is 14 residues long. The germline CDR1 and CDR2 sequences are ENHRY and SYGVKD. Via MiXCR, TCRdb re-called the 5' RACE reads, giving one row per CDR3 protein. This table has just under 600,000 distinct CDR3 sequences, roughly 12% appearing once. The specimen was PBMCs, collected on the day of the yellow fever booster vaccination. The TCR originated in a young man who received the YFV17D yellow fever vaccine. The chain employs TRBV10-3 and TRBJ2-1; 8 bases agree with TRBD2. The CDR3 DNA reads as TGTGCCATCAGGGCTAACTCGGGAGGGGGTGAGCAGTTCTTC. Protein: CAIRANSGGGEQFF.